These T cell receptor beta chains were read from a single sample in a study of T cell responses to AZD1222 COVID-19 vaccine. TCRdb's table, derived via immunoSEQ multiplex PCR, lists solely in-frame clones and lacks some. The sample carries 130,000 or so clones, approximately 90% recorded once. The specimen comprised peripheral blood, sampled on day 0 of AZD1222 vaccination. The receptors were gathered from an adult in good health. The CDR3 runs from the conserved cysteine through the conserved F or W. D genes are given only for firm matches. Clone size is not always given. Where it is, it says once, few, many or a class for expanded clones.

V: TRBV4-1; J: TRBJ1-2; D: .; length: 13; size: .; DNA: TGCGCCAGCAGCCCCGCCGGGGTTGATGGCTACACCTTC; CDR3: CASSPAGVDGYTF
V: TRBV6-5; J: TRBJ2-1; D: TRBD1; length: 15; size: .; DNA: TGTGCCAGCAATACGATGGGACAGACCTACAATGAGCAGTTCTTC; CDR3: CASNTMGQTYNEQFF
V: TRBV9; J: TRBJ1-2; D: .; length: 13; size: .; DNA: TGTGCCAGCAGCGTAGGACCTACGCATGGCTACACCTTC; CDR3: CASSVGPTHGYTF
V: TRBV3-1/TRBV3-2; J: TRBJ2-1; D: .; length: 19; size: once; DNA: TGTGCCAGCAGCCAAGATCGCGTAGGGGTCCGGAGCTCCTACAATGAGCAGTTCTTC; CDR3: CASSQDRVGVRSSYNEQFF
V: TRBV5-1; J: TRBJ2-3; D: TRBD2; length: 16; size: once; DNA: TGCGCCAGCAGCTTGGTATCCGGGGGGGCTTCAGATACGCAGTATTTT; CDR3: CASSLVSGGASDTQYF
V: TRBV5-4; J: TRBJ2-5; D: .; length: 11; size: .; DNA: TGTGCCAGCAGCTTGGGTCGGGCCCAGTACTTC; CDR3: CASSLGRAQYF
V: TRBV19; J: TRBJ1-5; D: .; length: 15; size: .; DNA: TGTGCCAGTAGTATAGGAGGGGTGGGGGATCAGCCCCAGCATTTT; CDR3: CASSIGGVGDQPQHF
V: TRBV28; J: TRBJ1-4; D: .; length: 15; size: .; DNA: TGTGCCAGCAGTCTAACTACACAAACTAATGAAAAACTGTTTTTT; CDR3: CASSLTTQTNEKLFF
V: TRBV25-1; J: TRBJ1-4; D: TRBD1; length: 10; size: .; DNA: TGTGCCATCAGGGGGAGGGAACTGTTTTTT; CDR3: CAIRGRELFF
V: TRBV12-3/TRBV12-4; J: TRBJ2-5; D: .; length: 13; size: .; DNA: TGTGCCAGCAGTTTACTCCGGTGGGAGACCCAGTACTTC; CDR3: CASSLLRWETQYF
V: TRBV5-1; J: TRBJ2-2; D: TRBD1; length: 17; size: .; DNA: TGCGCCAGCAGCGCCCGGGACAGCGCATTTCTCACCGGGGAGCTGTTTTTT; CDR3: CASSARDSAFLTGELFF
V: TRBV20-1; J: TRBJ2-3; D: .; length: 14; size: .; DNA: TGCAGTGCTAGTAGAGGGGGGTCCACAGATACGCAGTATTTT; CDR3: CSASRGGSTDTQYF
V: TRBV6-5; J: TRBJ1-6; D: TRBD1; length: 15; size: .; DNA: TGTGCCAGCAGTTTTCCGACAGGGGGCAGTTCACCCCTCCACTTT; CDR3: CASSFPTGGSSPLHF
V: TRBV7-6; J: TRBJ1-6; D: .; length: 18; size: .; DNA: TGTGCCAGCAGCCTCGGGGCGGGGTCGGGCGGTAATAATTCACCCCTCCACTTT; CDR3: CASSLGAGSGGNNSPLHF
V: TRBV4-3; J: TRBJ2-7; D: TRBD1; length: 16; size: .; DNA: TGCGCCAGCAGCCCGACCACAGGGGGCTCAACCTACGAGCAGTACTTC; CDR3: CASSPTTGGSTYEQYF
V: TRBV6-5; J: TRBJ1-2; D: .; length: 15; size: .; DNA: TGTGCCAGCAGCGCCCAAGGGGAACCTAACTATGGCTACACCTTC; CDR3: CASSAQGEPNYGYTF
V: TRBV25-1; J: TRBJ1-5; D: TRBD1; length: 14; size: .; DNA: TGTGCCAGCAGCCCGACAGGGAGGGGTCAGCCCCAGCATTTT; CDR3: CASSPTGRGQPQHF
V: TRBV10-2; J: TRBJ2-7; D: .; length: 12; size: .; DNA: TGCGCCAGCAGCGCGGACTTAGTAGAGCAGTACTTC; CDR3: CASSADLVEQYF
V: TRBV4-1; J: TRBJ1-2; D: .; length: 15; size: once; DNA: TGCGCCAGCAGCCAACAAGACAGCACGGGCTATGGCTACACCTTC; CDR3: CASSQQDSTGYGYTF
V: TRBV7-9; J: TRBJ2-3; D: .; length: 15; size: .; DNA: TGTGCCAGCAGCTTACAGAGGACCTTGGTAGATACGCAGTATTTT; CDR3: CASSLQRTLVDTQYF
V: TRBV3-1/TRBV3-2; J: TRBJ2-5; D: .; length: 17; size: .; DNA: TGTGCCAGCAGCCAAGACTCGGGCTGGGGGGCCCCAGAGACCCAGTACTTC; CDR3: CASSQDSGWGAPETQYF
V: TRBV5-6; J: TRBJ2-7; D: .; length: 13; size: .; DNA: TGTGCCAGCAGCGGGACTTCAACCTACGAGCAGTACTTC; CDR3: CASSGTSTYEQYF
V: TRBV5-4; J: TRBJ2-7; D: .; length: 13; size: .; DNA: TGTGCCAGCAGCTTCGGGGAGACCTACGAGCAGTACTTC; CDR3: CASSFGETYEQYF
V: TRBV6-5; J: TRBJ1-6; D: TRBD1; length: 16; size: .; DNA: TGTGCCAGCAGTTACAGAACACAGGGGGCGGATTCACCCCTCCACTTT; CDR3: CASSYRTQGADSPLHF
V: TRBV19; J: TRBJ1-3; D: TRBD1; length: 19; size: .; DNA: TGTGCCAGTAGTACACCGACTCTGGGACAGGGCCACTCTGGAAACACCATATATTTT; CDR3: CASSTPTLGQGHSGNTIYF
V: TRBV18; J: TRBJ1-6; D: .; length: 13; size: .; DNA: TGTGCCAGCTCACCAGACAGTCGTTCACCCCTCCACTTT; CDR3: CASSPDSRSPLHF
V: TRBV6-1; J: TRBJ1-5; D: .; length: 14; size: once; DNA: TGTGCCAGCCGTTCGGGGGAGCTCCCTCTACCCCAGCATTTT; CDR3: CASRSGELPLPQHF
V: TRBV7-9; J: TRBJ1-1; D: .; length: 18; size: .; DNA: TGTGCCAGCAGCTTAGCGCTAACGGGCGGGGAGTGGGTGACTGAAGCTTTCTTT; CDR3: CASSLALTGGEWVTEAFF
V: TRBV11-1; J: TRBJ2-7; D: .; length: 13; size: .; DNA: TGTGCCAGCAGCTTAGGGGTTGCAGAGGAGCAGTACTTC; CDR3: CASSLGVAEEQYF
V: TRBV15; J: TRBJ2-7; D: TRBD1; length: 13; size: .; DNA: TGTGCCACCAGCAGACAGGGGGTCCACGAGCAGTACTTC; CDR3: CATSRQGVHEQYF
V: TRBV6-6; J: TRBJ2-5; D: TRBD2; length: 16; size: .; DNA: TGTGCCAGCAGTACCCTAGCGGGGGGTTCTCAAGAGACCCAGTACTTC; CDR3: CASSTLAGGSQETQYF
V: TRBV24-1; J: TRBJ2-2; D: .; length: 16; size: .; DNA: TGTGCCACCAGTGGACTGGGTCTGGGAAACACCGGGGAGCTGTTTTTT; CDR3: CATSGLGLGNTGELFF
V: TRBV6-2/TRBV6-3; J: TRBJ1-5; D: .; length: 12; size: .; DNA: TGTGCCAGCAGCCCAAATATTGGGCCCCAGCATTTT; CDR3: CASSPNIGPQHF
V: TRBV25-1; J: TRBJ1-1; D: TRBD1; length: 15; size: .; DNA: TGTGCCACCGCCCCCCGGGACAGGGGGGTCACTGAAGCTTTCTTT; CDR3: CATAPRDRGVTEAFF